A selection of T cell receptor beta chains follows, all from one sample in a study of shared clonotypes between healthy human individuals. Data came from immunoSEQ multiplex PCR; TCRdb stores just in-frame clones and leaves some out. Of some 1,900,000 clones listed, approximately 94% are singletons. Sequencing used naive CD8+ T cells sorted from blood. The source is a man between 18 and 29 years old in good health. CDR3s include the opening cysteine and the closing phenylalanine or tryptophan. The D gene is left open where the match is weak. Size is omitted from some rows. Given values are once, few, many or a class for expanded clones.

TRBV30	TRBD1	-	TRBJ2-2	CAWTAGGAGELFF	TGTGCCTGGACGGCAGGGGGAGCCGGGGAGCTGTTTTTT
TRBV11-2	-	-	TRBJ2-3	CASSSGSTDTQYF	TGTGCCAGCAGCTCAGGTAGCACAGATACGCAGTATTTT
TRBV7-9	-	-	TRBJ1-1	CASSQTRDGVDTEAFF	TGTGCCAGCAGCCAAACCCGGGACGGAGTGGACACTGAAGCTTTCTTT
TRBV5-6	-	-	TRBJ1-4	CASSRGVAGNEKLFF	TGTGCCAGCAGTAGGGGAGTGGCTGGCAATGAAAAACTGTTTTTT
TRBV11-2	-	-	TRBJ2-7	CASSLGRVSYEQYF	TGTGCCAGCAGCTTAGGTAGGGTTTCCTACGAGCAGTACTTC
TRBV28	-	few	TRBJ1-6	CASSFFPRDSPLHF	TGTGCCAGCAGTTTCTTTCCCAGGGACTCACCCCTCCACTTT
TRBV29-1	-	-	TRBJ2-7	CSVRYAGAEQYF	TGCAGCGTCCGATATGCAGGGGCCGAGCAGTACTTC
TRBV5-1	TRBD2	-	TRBJ2-1	CASSLDVAGYIYNEQFF	TGCGCCAGCAGCTTGGATGTAGCGGGGTATATCTACAATGAGCAGTTCTTC
TRBV28	-	-	TRBJ2-2	CASSLDGNTGELFF	TGTGCCAGCAGTCTAGACGGGAACACCGGGGAGCTGTTTTTT
TRBV7-9	-	-	TRBJ2-1	CASSLEGYEQFF	TGTGCCAGCAGCCTCGAAGGGTATGAGCAGTTCTTC
TRBV2	-	-	TRBJ2-5	CASGGMYQETQYF	TGTGCCAGCGGGGGTATGTACCAAGAGACCCAGTACTTC
TRBV14	TRBD2	once	TRBJ2-1	CASSQEPGGYYNEQFF	TGTGCCAGCAGCCAAGAGCCGGGGGGATACTACAATGAGCAGTTCTTC
TRBV29-1	-	-	TRBJ1-1	CSVGETEAFF	TGCAGCGTTGGGGAAACTGAAGCTTTCTTT
TRBV4-2	-	-	TRBJ1-3	CASSQEMDAAISGNTIYF	TGTGCCAGCAGCCAAGAGATGGACGCGGCAATCTCTGGAAACACCATATATTTT
TRBV11-2	TRBD1	-	TRBJ1-5	CASSLTKPGTGHQPQHF	TGTGCCAGCAGCCTTACAAAGCCCGGGACAGGGCATCAGCCCCAGCATTTT
TRBV27	-	-	TRBJ2-5	CASSTLINQETQYF	TGTGCCAGCAGCACACTCATAAACCAAGAGACCCAGTACTTC
TRBV30	TRBD1	-	TRBJ2-7	CAWAPGQGDEQYF	TGTGCCTGGGCCCCGGGACAGGGCGACGAGCAGTACTTC
TRBV11-3	-	-	TRBJ2-7	CASSLRGGPAYEQYF	TGTGCCAGCAGCCTGCGGGGAGGCCCCGCCTACGAGCAGTACTTC
TRBV7-9	-	-	TRBJ2-7	CASSLTPGGGPYEQYF	TGTGCCAGCAGCTTAACCCCCGGGGGCGGGCCCTACGAGCAGTACTTC
TRBV4-1	-	-	TRBJ1-2	CASSQPAAGNYGYTF	TGCGCCAGCAGCCAACCCGCGGCCGGTAACTATGGCTACACCTTC
TRBV4-1	TRBD1	-	TRBJ1-2	CASSRWVSDRVGYGYTF	TGCGCCAGCAGCCGTTGGGTATCGGACAGGGTGGGCTATGGCTACACCTTC
TRBV5-1	-	-	TRBJ2-5	CASSLVPGPQETQYF	TGCGCCAGCAGCTTGGTCCCGGGCCCCCAGGAGACCCAGTACTTC
TRBV5-6	TRBD1	-	TRBJ2-7	CASSLDRGEVEQYF	TGTGCCAGCAGCTTGGACAGGGGAGAGGTCGAGCAGTACTTC
TRBV11-2	-	-	TRBJ2-1	CASSLGVGREQFF	TGTGCCAGCAGCTTAGGCGTGGGGCGGGAGCAGTTCTTC
TRBV27	-	-	TRBJ2-1	CASSATFYNEQFF	TGTGCCAGCAGTGCGACCTTCTACAATGAGCAGTTCTTC
TRBV28	TRBD1	once	TRBJ1-5	CASSLPREGAQPQHF	TGTGCCAGCAGTTTACCCAGGGAGGGGGCACAGCCCCAGCATTTT
TRBV9	TRBD2	-	TRBJ2-1	CASSVSGGVNEQFF	TGTGCCAGCAGCGTGTCGGGAGGGGTAAATGAGCAGTTCTTC
TRBV5-6	-	once	TRBJ2-7	CASSLVDYVHEQYF	TGTGCCAGCAGCTTGGTCGACTACGTCCACGAGCAGTACTTC
TRBV6-1	TRBD1	-	TRBJ1-1	CASSDLGTGAEAFF	TGTGCCAGCAGTGACCTCGGGACAGGGGCTGAAGCTTTCTTT
TRBV2	-	once	TRBJ2-1	CASSEEEDEQFF	TGTGCCAGCAGTGAAGAGGAGGATGAGCAGTTCTTC
TRBV27	-	-	TRBJ2-1	CASSFAGEEQFF	TGTGCCAGCAGTTTCGCCGGGGAAGAGCAGTTCTTC
TRBV4-1	-	-	TRBJ2-7	CASSLRVDYEQYF	TGCGCCAGCAGCTTGCGGGTCGACTACGAGCAGTACTTC
TRBV10-1	-	-	TRBJ1-1	CASSPGTNTEAFF	TGCGCCAGCAGCCCCGGGACAAACACTGAAGCTTTCTTT
TRBV28	-	-	TRBJ1-4	CASSPPGVTNEKLFF	TGTGCCAGCAGTCCCCCGGGGGTCACTAATGAAAAACTGTTTTTT